Below are 17 T cell receptor beta chains sequenced from a single sample in a study of shared clonotypes between healthy human individuals. TCRdb's table, derived via immunoSEQ multiplex PCR, lists solely in-frame clones and lacks some. The repertoire holds approximately 740,000 clones, with 90% to 95% as singletons. Naive CD8 cells lacked CD45RO, underwent positive selection for CCR7 and left out terminally differentiated effector memory CD45RA+ cells. The sample was naive CD8+ T cells sorted from blood. Receptor source: a man aged 25 to 40 in good health.

This rearrangement joins TRBV2 to TRBJ2-6; the D is unclear. The CDR3 runs 10 residues. Looked up from germline, CDR1 is SNHLY and CDR2 is FYNNEI. The CDR3 coding sequence is TGTGTAGTTGGGGCCAACGTCCTGACTTTC. Encoded protein: CVVGANVLTF.

The chain couples TRBV19 to TRBJ2-7, with TRBD2 identical over 11 bases. Trimming removed 0 bases from V and 1 base from J; junction bases left unmatched: 2. Germline CDR1 is LNHDA and CDR2 is SQIVND (reference sequence). This CDR3 has 16 amino acids. CDR3 loop: CASSIELAGVSYEQYF. In DNA form, the CDR3 reads TGTGCCAGTAGTATAGAACTAGCGGGAGTTTCCTACGAGCAGTACTTC.

This clone has just one count. V and J are TRBV11-2 and TRBJ2-3, with 11 bases that match TRBD2. V gave up 1 base and J gave up 2 bases; unmatched junction bases: 11. This CDR3 has 19 residues. Germline V gene lookup returns CDR1 SGHAT and CDR2 FQNNGV. The CDR3, as DNA: TGTGCCAGCAGCTTAGGGGGGGCTAGCGGGAGGTATGACACAGATACGCAGTATTTT. Translating gives CASSLGGASGRYDTDTQYF.

The rearrangement links TRBV10-3 to TRBJ1-4; D call uncertain. The CDR3 is made up of 16 amino acids. Deletions cut 8 bases from V and 7 bases from J, with 23 bases between. Germline lookup yields CDR1 ENHRY and CDR2 SYGVKD. The CDR3 loop is CAISLDPGFGVEKLFF. The DNA of the CDR3 is TGTGCCATCTCTCTTGACCCGGGGTTCGGGGTTGAAAAACTGTTTTTT.

The chain couples TRBV5-8 to TRBJ1-5, with D possibly matching TRBD1 (5 bases). The CDR3 covers 17 residues. Germline-derived CDR1 and CDR2 are SGHTS and YDEGEE. The ends were cut back, 2 bases at V and 1 base at J, with 16 bases in the middle. The CDR3 loop is CASSFWGTVGSNQPQHF. The DNA of the CDR3 is TGTGCCAGCAGCTTCTGGGGGACGGTAGGGAGCAATCAGCCCCAGCATTTT.

This clone was counted once. The rearrangement joins TRBV27 to TRBJ2-7; 10 bases align to TRBD2. The trim removed 5 bases at V and 1 base at J, leaving 8 bases unmatched. The CDR3 is 16 residues long. Germline V CDR1 and CDR2: MNHEY, SMNVEV (reference sequence). CDR3: CASSLTTSGASYEQYF. CDR3 bases: TGTGCCAGCAGTCTCACCACTAGCGGGGCTTCCTACGAGCAGTACTTC.

The chain joins TRBV13 to TRBJ1-5; tentative D call: TRBD1 (5 bases). With 3 bases removed from V and 2 bases from J, the gap between germline ends came to 11 bases. This CDR3 region has 15 residues. Germline CDR1 reads PRHDT; CDR2 reads FYEKMQ (reference sequence). Written as DNA, the CDR3 is TGTGCCAGCAGCTTGGGGGGTCACGGCAATCAGCCCCAGCATTTT. Its protein is CASSLGGHGNQPQHF.

The CDR3 DNA reads as TGTGCCAGCAGCGTAGCTGGGGCTGGGGCCAACGTCCTGACTTTC. Translation: CASSVAGAGANVLTF. The V gene is TRBV9, the J gene TRBJ2-6; no clear D. CDR1 and CDR2 from the germline V gene are SGDLS and YYNGEE. This CDR3 contains 15 residues. With 0 bases removed from V and 2 bases from J, the gap between germline ends came to 6 bases.

The V call is TRBV7-2, the J call TRBJ2-3; D may be TRBD2 (7 bases). Trimming pared 7 bases from V and 6 bases from J, leaving 20 bases between. Germline V gene data show CDR1 as SGHTA and CDR2 as FQGNSA. This CDR3 region has 15 residues. The CDR3 DNA follows: TGTGCCAGCACCGCTGGCGGGGGCGCGGGGGATACGCAGTATTTT. This translates into CASTAGGGAGDTQYF.

The V call is TRBV28, the J call TRBJ1-5; no firm D call. This CDR3 is 14 amino acids long. The ends were cut back, 6 bases at V and 1 base at J, with 10 bases in the middle. CDR1 MDHEN and CDR2 SYDVKM come from the germline V gene. In DNA form, the CDR3 reads TGTGCCAGCAGACGGACTGAGAGCAATCAGCCCCAGCATTTT. Protein sequence: CASRRTESNQPQHF.

The chain carries TRBV18 and TRBJ2-7; 7 nucleotides line up with TRBD2. Germline V lookup: CDR1 KGHSH, CDR2 LQKENI. With V trimmed by 2 bases and J by 4 bases, 17 bases remained unmatched. The CDR3 has 18 amino acids. The CDR3 DNA sequence: TGTGCCAGCTCACCAAGGGAGACTAGCCAGTTTGCTGGATACGAGCAGTACTTC. Translating gives CASSPRETSQFAGYEQYF.

This clone appeared once. This sequence joins TRBV27 and TRBJ2-5; D is undetermined. CDR3 length equals 13 residues. The V end lost 4 bases, the J end lost 4 bases, and 10 bases lay between the germline ends. From germline, CDR1 is MNHEY and CDR2 SMNVEV (reference sequence). CDR3 loop: CASSSRSGETQYF. In DNA, the CDR3 is TGTGCCAGCAGTTCAAGATCAGGAGAGACCCAGTACTTC.

V usage is TRBV7-7 and J usage is TRBJ1-4; D not resolved. The ends were cut back, 3 bases at V and 7 bases at J, with 6 bases in the middle. Germline V CDR1 and CDR2: SSHAT, FNYEAQ (reference sequence). There are 12 residues in the CDR3. The CDR3 bases are TGTGCCAGCAGCTTGGACGGTGAAAAACTGTTTTTT. This translates into CASSLDGEKLFF.

The J gene is TRBJ2-3, the V gene TRBV27; D is perhaps TRBD1 or TRBD2 (5 bases each). There are 13 residues in the CDR3. The V and J ends lost 6 bases and 8 bases respectively, with 15 bases between them. Germline V lookup: CDR1 MNHEY, CDR2 SMNVEV (reference sequence). The CDR3 DNA reads as TGTGCCAGCAGATTTTCGGGGCTAGGTACGCAGTATTTT. Its translation is CASRFSGLGTQYF.

On this clone: Other DNA sequences of this sample code for an identical CDR3. V gene TRBV9 combines with J gene TRBJ2-2; D not certain. The germline V gene encodes CDR1 SGDLS and CDR2 YYNGEE. V lost 5 bases, J lost 5 bases, and 7 bases lay in between. The length of the CDR3 is 12 residues. CDR3: CASSAGTGELFF. DNA for the CDR3: TGTGCCAGCAGTGCTGGAACCGGGGAGCTGTTTTTT.

The chain uses TRBV27 and TRBJ1-1, with unresolved D. In germline, CDR1 is MNHEY, CDR2 SMNVEV (reference sequence). The V end was cut by 1 base, the J end by 7 bases, with 7 bases between. This CDR3 contains 12 residues. The CDR3 sequence is CASSLFGDEAFF. CDR3 DNA: TGTGCCAGCAGTTTATTCGGGGATGAAGCTTTCTTT.

The V call is TRBV29-1, the J call TRBJ2-3; 7 bases line up with TRBD1. V gave up 5 bases and J gave up 4 bases; unmatched junction bases: 15. The germline CDR1 and CDR2 sequences are SQVTM and ANQGSEA. The CDR3 contains 16 residues. The CDR3 region has the DNA TGCAGCGTTACGGCCTCCGGGACAGATTCTCCAGATACGCAGTATTTT. It specifies CSVTASGTDSPDTQYF.